This T cell receptor (beta chain) was retrieved from a study of cytomegalovirus exposure and HLA in healthy donors. The germline CDR1 and CDR2 sequences are SGHRS and YFSETQ. V was pared by 1 base and J by 8 bases, with 19 bases between. This CDR3 has 16 residues. This clone has only a few counts. The antigen is undetermined. General study results and limits: The study put 150 to 200 TCR beta chains on its list as cytomegalovirus-associated. A later analysis linked a missense DCLRE1C variant to TCR beta V- and J-gene trimming.

The PCR used 60 Vbeta and 13 Jbeta primers. Source study methods: Approximately 9.9 million of roughly 81 million unique TCR beta chains were shared, per a later count. The data were produced by immunoSEQ multiplex PCR, yet TCRdb's version contains in-frame clones alone and is incomplete. Clone size and V and J calls were adopted from that table, with D and trimming inferred from the DNA. The sample has under 150,000 clones; less than 80% are singletons. The TCR comes from a woman between 35 and 50 years old in good health and CMV-seropositive. Material: PBMCs. The chain couples TRBV5-1 to TRBJ2-1, with a tentative D call TRBD2 (6 bases). CDR3 bases: TGCGCCAGCAGCTTGTGGCTGGACGGAGGGATATATGAGCAGTTCTTC. It is translated as CASSLWLDGGIYEQFF.